This T cell receptor (beta chain) was sequenced in a study of blood T cells in healthy people across ages. Broader study findings: Diversity was higher, and naive CD4+ cells more numerous, in long-lived donors than in aged donors.

This clonotype was counted a few times. Its antigen is unidentified. This CDR3 comprises 16 residues. Trimming pared 0 bases from V and 4 bases from J, leaving 16 bases between. Germline loops: CDR1 LNHNV, CDR2 YYDKDF (reference sequence). Every donor provided roughly 10 milliliters of peripheral blood. Together with a sample-barcoded 5' primer, a J-beta primer mix was included in a second PCR lasting about 6 to 12 cycles. Researchers report that a template-switch adaptor with 12 random nucleotides tagged each cDNA molecule. TCRdb used MiXCR to reprocess the 5' RACE reads, holding one entry per CDR3 protein. The data contain 890,000 or so distinct CDR3 sequences, 62% of them singletons.

The genes are TRBV15 and TRBJ2-7; D ambiguous. This sequence was found in a man aged 25 to 40 in good health. Sequencing was carried out using blood. Here the CDR3 reads CATSRERISWTYEQYF. The CDR3, as DNA: TGTGCCACCAGCAGAGAGCGGATATCCTGGACGTACGAGCAGTACTTC.